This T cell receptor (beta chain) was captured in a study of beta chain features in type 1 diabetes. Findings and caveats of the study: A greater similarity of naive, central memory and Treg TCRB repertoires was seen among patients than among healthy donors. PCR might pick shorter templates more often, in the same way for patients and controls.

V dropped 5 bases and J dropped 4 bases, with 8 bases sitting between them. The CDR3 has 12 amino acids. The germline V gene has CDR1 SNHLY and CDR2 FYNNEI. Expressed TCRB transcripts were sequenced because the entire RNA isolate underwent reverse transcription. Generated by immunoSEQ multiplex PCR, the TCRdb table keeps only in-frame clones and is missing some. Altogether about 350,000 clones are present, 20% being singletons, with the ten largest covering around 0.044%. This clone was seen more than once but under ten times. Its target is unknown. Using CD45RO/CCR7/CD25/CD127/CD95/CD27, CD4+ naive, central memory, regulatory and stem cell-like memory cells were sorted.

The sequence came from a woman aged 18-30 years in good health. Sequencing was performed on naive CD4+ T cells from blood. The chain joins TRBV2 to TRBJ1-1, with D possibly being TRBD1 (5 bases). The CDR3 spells CASSIGVTEAFF. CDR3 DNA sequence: TGTGCCAGCAGTATAGGGGTCACTGAAGCTTTCTTT.